Listed below are T cell receptor beta chains from one sample, sequenced in a study of shared clonotypes between healthy human individuals. Repertoires were generated with immunoSEQ multiplex PCR, while TCRdb's copy carries only in-frame clones and drops some. In the table there are about 490,000 clones, around 73% of which are singletons. The sample consisted of PBMCs. Receptors were obtained from a middle-aged woman in good health. Some clones in this sample may be carry-over from other donors' samples. The CDR3 runs from the conserved cysteine through the conserved F or W. Fields, in order: clone size, J gene, D gene, V gene, CDR3 DNA, CDR3 protein. D genes are given only for firm matches. Rows give clone size only sometimes, using once, few, many, or a class for an expanded clone.

size: few; J: TRBJ2-3; D: TRBD2; V: TRBV5-1; DNA: TGCGCCAGCAGCTTGGCCGGGGTAGCGGGGGATCTTCTTAGCACAGATACGCAGTATTTT; CDR3: CASSLAGVAGDLLSTDTQYF
size: once; J: TRBJ2-7; D: -; V: TRBV7-8; DNA: TGTGCCAGCAGCATGAGCTCCTACGAGCAGTACTTC; CDR3: CASSMSSYEQYF
size: -; J: TRBJ2-1; D: TRBD2; V: TRBV7-2; DNA: TGTGCCAGCAGCTCCCGGGAGGCTAGCGGGAGGATAGATGAGCAGTTCTTC; CDR3: CASSSREASGRIDEQFF
size: -; J: TRBJ2-5; D: TRBD2; V: TRBV5-5; DNA: TGTGCCAGCAGCTTGGGACTAGCGAGACCCCACCAAGAGACCCAGTACTTC; CDR3: CASSLGLARPHQETQYF
size: -; J: TRBJ1-1; D: -; V: TRBV29-1; DNA: TGCAGCGCCATGGGACAAATGAACACTGAAGCTTTCTTT; CDR3: CSAMGQMNTEAFF
size: -; J: TRBJ2-2; D: -; V: TRBV28; DNA: TGTGCCAGCAGTACTCTGATGGGGTTCACCGGGGAGCTGTTTTTT; CDR3: CASSTLMGFTGELFF
size: -; J: TRBJ2-3; D: -; V: TRBV6-1; DNA: TGTGCCAGCACCCTGGGGGCTAGTTCAGATACGCAGTATTTT; CDR3: CASTLGASSDTQYF
size: -; J: TRBJ2-2; D: -; V: TRBV5-1; DNA: TGCGCCAGCAGCTTGGCCCCTCCGGGGTTCAGCACCGGGGAGCTGTTTTTT; CDR3: CASSLAPPGFSTGELFF
size: -; J: TRBJ1-4; D: -; V: TRBV11-2; DNA: TGTGCCACAGCAGCTCTAATTAATGAAAAACTGTTTTTT; CDR3: CATAALINEKLFF
size: -; J: TRBJ2-3; D: TRBD1; V: TRBV7-8; DNA: TGTGCCAGCAGCTTCCGGGACAGGGGTAACCCCACAGATACGCAGTATTTT; CDR3: CASSFRDRGNPTDTQYF
size: once; J: TRBJ2-1; D: -; V: TRBV7-6; DNA: TGTGCCAGCAGCTTATTCCGGGATGCGCAGTTCTTC; CDR3: CASSLFRDAQFF
size: -; J: TRBJ2-3; D: -; V: TRBV30; DNA: TGTGCTTGGAAAACCCCCTCTTTCGCGCAGTATTTT; CDR3: CAWKTPSFAQYF
size: -; J: TRBJ2-1; D: TRBD2; V: TRBV10-2; DNA: TGCGCCAGCAGTCCGGGACTAGCGGGATGGTCTGCCTACAATGAGCAGTTCTTC; CDR3: CASSPGLAGWSAYNEQFF
size: -; J: TRBJ1-1; D: -; V: TRBV28; DNA: TGTGCCAGCAGTTTATGGACCAGGTTGAACACTGAAGCTTTCTTT; CDR3: CASSLWTRLNTEAFF
size: -; J: TRBJ1-2; D: TRBD1; V: TRBV29-1; DNA: TGCAGCGTTGAAGGGGACAGGGACCCCTATGGCTACACCTTC; CDR3: CSVEGDRDPYGYTF
size: -; J: TRBJ2-7; D: -; V: TRBV4-2; DNA: TGTGCCAGCAGCCAATTCATAGCGGAGGGGTCCTACGAGCAGTACTTC; CDR3: CASSQFIAEGSYEQYF
size: -; J: TRBJ2-1; D: -; V: TRBV2; DNA: TGTGCCAGCAGTGAATCGACGGTCCAGCAGTTCTTC; CDR3: CASSESTVQQFF
size: -; J: TRBJ2-1; D: -; V: TRBV6-5; DNA: TGTGCCAGCAGCCTAGGGCCTTACAATGAGCAGTTCTTC; CDR3: CASSLGPYNEQFF
size: -; J: TRBJ2-7; D: TRBD1; V: TRBV4-3; DNA: TGCGCCAGCAGCCAAGGTTCATTTAGGGGGACAGGGGTAGGGGAGCAGTACTTC; CDR3: CASSQGSFRGTGVGEQYF
size: many; J: TRBJ1-3; D: -; V: TRBV28; DNA: TGTGCCAGCAGCCAAGGGACATTAAACACCATATATTTT; CDR3: CASSQGTLNTIYF
size: -; J: TRBJ1-2; D: TRBD1; V: TRBV2; DNA: TGTGCCAGCAGCGAGAGATTGACAGGGGGGGAGGGCTACACCTTC; CDR3: CASSERLTGGEGYTF
size: -; J: TRBJ2-2; D: -; V: TRBV5-1; DNA: TGCGCCAGCAGCCTGGACCGTAACACCGGGGAGCTGTTTTTT; CDR3: CASSLDRNTGELFF
size: -; J: TRBJ2-1; D: -; V: TRBV1; DNA: TGCACCAGCAGCCAAGAAAACGAAGCGGGAGGGCCCGTTGAGCAGTTCTTC; CDR3: CTSSQENEAGGPVEQFF
size: -; J: TRBJ1-3; D: -; V: TRBV5-1; DNA: TGCGCCAGCAGCTTGGATAACCTGGGGAGTGGGAACACCATATATTTT; CDR3: CASSLDNLGSGNTIYF
size: -; J: TRBJ2-7; D: -; V: TRBV19; DNA: TGTGCCAGTAGTATAGCAGGGTCGGCGGTCGAGCAGTACTTC; CDR3: CASSIAGSAVEQYF
size: -; J: TRBJ1-2; D: -; V: TRBV7-2; DNA: TGTGCCAGCAGCCAAGCGGGGGGGGCCCGAGGCTACACCTTC; CDR3: CASSQAGGARGYTF
size: -; J: TRBJ2-6; D: -; V: TRBV10-3; DNA: TGTGCCATCAGTCCGGGGGCACCCGGGGCCAACGTCCTGACTTTC; CDR3: CAISPGAPGANVLTF
size: -; J: TRBJ1-1; D: -; V: TRBV27; DNA: TGTGCCAGCAGTCAGGGCTGGGCGAACACTGAAGCTTTCTTT; CDR3: CASSQGWANTEAFF
size: -; J: TRBJ1-3; D: TRBD1; V: TRBV10-3; DNA: TGTGCCATCAGTGGAGACAGGGCTTCTGGAAACACCATATATTTT; CDR3: CAISGDRASGNTIYF
size: -; J: TRBJ2-7; D: TRBD2; V: TRBV5-1; DNA: TGCGCCAGCAGCTTGGAGCTAGCGGGGTACCCCGAGCAGTACTTC; CDR3: CASSLELAGYPEQYF
size: -; J: TRBJ2-2; D: TRBD2; V: TRBV4-1; DNA: TGCGCCAGCAGCCAAGAGGCGGGAGGTCCCCATTACGGGGAGCTGTTTTTT; CDR3: CASSQEAGGPHYGELFF
size: -; J: TRBJ2-7; D: -; V: TRBV6-5; DNA: TGTGCCAGCAGTCGCGCAGGGACGCGCTCCTACGAGCAGTACTTC; CDR3: CASSRAGTRSYEQYF
size: -; J: TRBJ2-5; D: TRBD1; V: TRBV7-3; DNA: TGTGCCAGCGGCCTAACAGGGGGCAGGGAGACCCAGTACTTC; CDR3: CASGLTGGRETQYF
size: once; J: TRBJ2-7; D: TRBD1; V: TRBV4-2; DNA: TGTGCCAGCAGCTTGGACAGGTCTAGGCAGTACTTC; CDR3: CASSLDRSRQYF
size: -; J: TRBJ2-7; D: TRBD2; V: TRBV5-1; DNA: TGCGCCAGCAGCTTGGTAGCGGGAAGCTCCTACGAGCAGTACTTC; CDR3: CASSLVAGSSYEQYF